These 22 T cell receptor beta chains were all obtained from the same sample, sequenced in a study of regulatory T cells in long-lasting Graves disease. Described time point: persistent/refractory GD, antithyroid drugs over 5 years with positive TRAb. TCR sequences were obtained from RNA taken from PBMCs. HTBI primers from iRepertoire and Arm-PCR of CDR3 regions yielded the TCR beta libraries. From the multiplex PCR reads, TCRdb called clonotypes with MiXCR, one entry per CDR3 protein. The table has about 340,000 distinct CDR3 sequences, 15% to 20% seen once; the top ten hold 25% to 30%. Sample: peripheral blood mononuclear cells (PBMCs), taken when the disease was refractory, from a patient treated with antithyroid drugs. Every receptor here comes from a female donor with Graves disease.

This clonotype was seen a few times. Because the CDR3's place on the DNA is in doubt, the DNA is left out and the CDR3 is given as listed by TCRdb. The J gene is TRBJ1-1, the V gene TRBV3-2; the table calls TRBD1, which could not be checked here. TRBV3-2 has pseudogene status. The CDR3 numbers 16 amino acids, ends counted. The CDR3 is CASSQDWGGGTLMAFF.

V usage is TRBV6-5 and J usage is TRBJ2-7; 8 bases fit TRBD1. Unmatched junction bases numbered 7, after V lost 2 bases and J lost 1 base. Germline values: CDR1 MNHEY, CDR2 SVGAGI. The CDR3 has 16 residues. CDR3 loop: CASSYPDRAISYEQYF. The CDR3 DNA reads TGTGCCAGCAGTTACCCGGACAGGGCAATTTCCTACGAGCAGTACTTC.

This clonotype was recorded many times. DNA for the CDR3: TGTGCCAGCCCCCGCAGATTCACCGGGGAGCTGTTTTTT. Protein: CASPRRFTGELFF. The chain combines TRBV11-2 with TRBJ2-2; D gene uncertain. There are 13 residues in the CDR3. CDR1 is SGHAT and CDR2 is FQNNGV in the germline V gene. Deletions cut 8 bases from V and 4 bases from J, with 11 bases between.

This clonotype was recorded many times. The chain links TRBV12-3 or TRBV12-4 to TRBJ1-2; possibly TRBD1 for D (6 bases). V gave up 7 bases and J gave up 3 bases, with 15 bases separating them. This CDR3 contains 14 residues. The CDR3 nucleotides read TGTGCCAGCACCCGTTCAGGGGTCCACTATGGCTACACCTTC. Amino acid sequence: CASTRSGVHYGYTF.

With regard to this clonotype: A far larger clone is a single base away, which makes a read error likely. The chain has TRBV27 and TRBJ2-7, with D hard to call. Per germline, CDR1 MNHEY and CDR2 SMNVEV (reference sequence). This CDR3 region has 17 residues. The CDR3 here is CASRPPTVCSYPYGQYF. The CDR3 DNA follows: TGTGCCAGCAGGCCACCGACCGTCTGTTCCTACCCCTACGGGCAGTACTTC.

This clonotype was observed many times. The rearrangement joins TRBV6-1 to TRBJ1-5; TRBD1 agrees at 7 bases. The CDR3 consists of 15 residues. V was clipped by 7 bases and J by 7 bases; unmatched bases: 13. Germline V gene data show CDR1 as MNHNS and CDR2 as SASEGT. This CDR3 is CASTERVTGRQPQHF. The CDR3 bases are TGTGCCAGCACCGAGCGCGTGACAGGGCGCCAGCCCCAGCATTTT.

This clonotype showed up many times. The V and J genes are TRBV7-9 and TRBJ2-7; no clear D gene. Germline lookup yields CDR1 SEHNR and CDR2 FQNEAQ (reference sequence). This CDR3 contains 13 residues. V dropped 3 bases and J dropped 2 bases, with 8 bases sitting between them. The CDR3 reads CASSFGTTYEQYF. The CDR3 region has the DNA TGTGCCAGCAGCTTCGGCACTACCTACGAGCAGTACTTC.

This clonotype has ten or more counts. The genes are TRBV28 and TRBJ2-7; D unresolved. CDR3 length: 17 amino acids. The V and J ends lost 2 bases and 4 bases respectively, with 21 bases between them. CDR1 is MDHEN, CDR2 SYDVKM, per germline. CDR3: CASSLRAPATLSYEQYF. The DNA for the CDR3 is TGTGCCAGCAGTTTACGGGCACCGGCCACCCTATCTTACGAGCAGTACTTC.

This clonotype has just a few counts. The rearrangement joins TRBV7-8 to TRBJ1-5; D unresolved. V dropped 1 base and J dropped 8 bases, with 12 bases sitting between them. CDR3 size: 14 residues. CDR1 is SGHVS, CDR2 FQNEAQ, per germline. CDR3: CASSLVKGQEPQHF. The CDR3, as DNA: TGTGCCAGCAGCTTAGTGAAGGGCCAGGAGCCCCAGCATTTT. The full variable domain, its missing parts supplied by reference TRBV7-8 and TRBJ1-5, is GAGVSQSPRYKVAKRGQDVALRCDPISGHVSLFWYQQALGQGPEFLTYFQNEAQLDKSGLPSDRFFAERPEGSVSTLKIQRTQQEDSAVYLCASSLVKGQEPQHFGDGTRLSIL.

This clonotype was seen only a few times. This chain uses TRBV5-1 with TRBJ2-2, with a tentative D call TRBD1 (5 bases). The ends were cut back, 0 bases at V and 6 bases at J, with 9 bases in the middle. From germline, CDR1 is SGHRS and CDR2 YFSETQ. The CDR3 consists of 14 residues. The CDR3, as DNA: TGCGCCAGCAGCTTGGTGGGGCGGTCCGGGGAGCTGTTTTTT. Encoded protein: CASSLVGRSGELFF.

This clonotype was counted between two and nine times. This sequence joins TRBV20-1 and TRBJ1-6, with D uncertain. V gave up 6 bases and J gave up 5 bases, with 11 bases separating them. Germline lookup yields CDR1 DFQATT and CDR2 SNEGSKA (reference sequence). The CDR3 has 13 amino acids. CDR3 sequence (DNA): TGCAGTGCAACAGACACCCATAATTCACCCCTCCACTTT. Translation: CSATDTHNSPLHF.

This clonotype has ten or more counts. The chain has TRBV2 and TRBJ1-2; TRBD1 is a possible D gene (6 bases). V lost 1 base, J lost 4 bases, and 10 bases lay in between. The CDR3 extends over 14 amino acids. CDR1 and CDR2 (germline): SNHLY, FYNNEI. DNA for the CDR3: TGTGCCAGCAGTGAAGAAACAGGGCTCTATGGCTACACCTTC. Translation: CASSEETGLYGYTF.

This clonotype was recorded only once. The chain links TRBV6-4 to TRBJ2-7, with D unresolved. CDR3 length: 16 residues. In germline, CDR1 is MRHNA, CDR2 SNTAGT. V shed 8 bases and J shed 1 base, with 21 bases lying between them. CDR3 in DNA: TGTGCCAGCCGTGTTACGACCGAAACGCGTTCCTACGAGCAGTACTTC. It yields the protein CASRVTTETRSYEQYF.

J is TRBJ2-1 and V is TRBV7-9, with 13 bases fitting TRBD2. J gave up 10 bases and V 5 bases, and 8 bases lay outside the gene matches. CDR3 length: 15 amino acids. The germline V gene has CDR1 SEHNR and CDR2 FQNEAQ (reference sequence). The CDR3 spells CASSARGLAGDEQFF. DNA of the CDR3: TGTGCCAGCAGCGCCCGAGGACTAGCGGGAGACGAGCAGTTCTTC.

This chain links TRBV2 with TRBJ2-1; D gene uncertain. V was trimmed by 3 bases and J by 4 bases, leaving 10 bases between them. Germline CDR1 SNHLY, CDR2 FYNNEI. This CDR3 is built from 14 residues. CDR3 DNA: TGTGCCAGCAGTGAGGTGGTCAGTTACAATGAGCAGTTCTTC. This sequence encodes CASSEVVSYNEQFF.

This clonotype was found a few times. This chain joins TRBV7-9 and TRBJ1-2, with a tentative D call TRBD1 (6 bases). Germline values: CDR1 SEHNR, CDR2 FQNEAQ (reference sequence). The CDR3 has 15 amino acids. Deletions cut 1 base from V and 1 base from J, with 10 bases between. The CDR3, as DNA: TGTGCCAGCAGCTTAGAGACAGGACATAACTATGGCTACACCTTC. Translation gives CASSLETGHNYGYTF.

This clonotype was detected many times. CDR3 loop: CASSLGLAWGQETQYF. The CDR3 bases are TGTGCCAGCAGCTTAGGACTAGCGTGGGGCCAAGAGACCCAGTACTTC. The chain couples TRBV11-1 to TRBJ2-5, with 8 bases identical to TRBD2. The V segment lost 1 base and the J segment 1 base; nucleotides outside the gene matches: 5. This CDR3 region has 16 residues. The V gene's germline CDR1 is SGHAT and CDR2 FQDESV (reference sequence).

This clonotype was counted only a few times. V gene TRBV20-1 combines with J gene TRBJ1-2, with 11 bases lining up with TRBD1. Trimming at V came to 0 bases and at J to 8 bases, leaving 11 bases not matched to a gene. The CDR3 length is 16 residues. Per the germline V gene, CDR1 is DFQATT and CDR2 is SNEGSKA (reference sequence). The chain's CDR3 is CSARDSPGQGASGYTF. CDR3 in DNA: TGCAGTGCTAGAGATTCCCCTGGACAGGGGGCGTCCGGCTACACCTTC.

This clonotype was recorded a few times. The genes are TRBV20-1 and TRBJ2-7; TRBD2 matches at 11 bases. There are 15 residues in the CDR3. J was trimmed by 6 bases and V by 3 bases; bases with no gene match: 10. CDR1 and CDR2 from the germline V gene are DFQATT and SNEGSKA (reference sequence). CDR3 bases: TGCAGTGCTAGTATAGCGGGAGGGGCCGGTCGCGAGCAGTACTTC. It is translated as CSASIAGGAGREQYF.

The chain combines TRBV5-1 with TRBJ2-2; the D call may be TRBD1 or TRBD2 (5 bases each). With 9 bases removed from V and 3 bases from J, the gap between germline ends came to 15 bases. Germline lookup yields CDR1 SGHRS and CDR2 YFSETQ. This CDR3 contains 14 residues. The CDR3 region has the DNA TGCGCCACCCGTCCGGGGCGCGACACCGGGGAGCTGTTTTTT. Residues: CATRPGRDTGELFF.

CDR3: CASSLGMGPRFRETQYF. The CDR3 DNA reads TGTGCCAGCAGCTTAGGAATGGGGCCTAGATTTCGGGAGACCCAGTACTTC. The chain is built from TRBV7-9 and TRBJ2-5; possibly TRBD1 for D (5 bases). CDR3 size: 17 residues. Germline V gene data show CDR1 as SEHNR and CDR2 as FQNEAQ (reference sequence). The V end was cut by 1 base, the J end by 5 bases, with 20 bases between.

This clonotype was detected many times. This chain uses TRBV29-1 with TRBJ1-2; a possible D gene is TRBD1 (6 bases). Deletions cut 5 bases from V and 3 bases from J, with 10 bases between. Looked up from germline, CDR1 is SQVTM and CDR2 is ANQGSEA. This CDR3 has 12 amino acids. CDR3 loop: CSVYRVDYGYTF. The CDR3 DNA is TGCAGCGTTTACAGGGTCGACTATGGCTACACCTTC. The variable domain in full, completed from reference TRBV29-1 and TRBJ1-2, reads SAVISQKPSRDICQRGTSLTIQCQVDSQVTMMFWYRQQPGQSLTLIATANQGSEATYESGFVIDKFPISRPNLTFSTLTVSNMSPEDSSIYLCSVYRVDYGYTFGSGTRLTVV.